These 10 T cell receptor beta chains originate from one sample sequenced in a study of blood T cells in healthy people across ages. Next came a second PCR, run for roughly 7 to 12 cycles, which used a sample-barcoded 5' primer along with a J-beta primer mix. TCRdb re-derived calls from the 5' RACE reads in MiXCR, one entry per CDR3 protein. The sample has hundreds of thousands of distinct CDR3 sequences, around two fifths seen once. Sequences were obtained from blood. Receptor source: a man older than 75 in good health.

This clonotype has only a few counts. The V and J genes are TRBV28 and TRBJ1-2; D gene ambiguous. V dropped 5 bases and J dropped 4 bases, with 11 bases sitting between them. Germline-derived CDR1 and CDR2 are MDHEN and SYDVKM. This CDR3 has 13 residues. The CDR3 bases are TGTGCCAGCAGTCTCGACCAGAGCTATGGCTACACCTTC. Encoded protein: CASSLDQSYGYTF.

This chain uses TRBV30 with TRBJ2-5; TRBD1 might be the D (5 bases). V was trimmed by 1 base and J by 0 bases, leaving 9 bases between them. The CDR3 runs 14 residues. Germline assignment: CDR1 GTSNPN and CDR2 SVGIG (reference sequence). CDR3 nucleotides: TGTGCCTGGAGTGGACAGCCGTACCAAGAGACCCAGTACTTC. Its protein is CAWSGQPYQETQYF.

CDR3 bases: TGTGCCAGCATGCCCTCACTAGCCGATTCGCGGTTCTTC. This gives the protein CASMPSLADSRFF. The chain recombines TRBV6-2 or TRBV6-3 with TRBJ2-1; D possibly corresponds to TRBD2 (6 bases). Germline-derived CDR1 and CDR2 are MNHEY and SVGEGT. This CDR3 has 13 residues. V gave up 7 bases and J gave up 15 bases, with 22 bases separating them.

This clonotype has only a few counts. V is TRBV6-2 or TRBV6-3 and J is TRBJ2-5; 7 bases fit TRBD1. Germline V gives CDR1 MNHEY, CDR2 SVGEGT. The CDR3 is 15 amino acids. V shed 6 bases, J shed 1 base, and the junction held 8 bases outside the gene matches. The DNA for the CDR3 is TGTGCCAGCAGCCCCGTAGGGACAGCCCAAGAGACCCAGTACTTC. As protein: CASSPVGTAQETQYF.

This clonotype was counted between two and nine times. The rearrangement joins TRBV27 to TRBJ2-5; the D gene could be TRBD1 or TRBD2 (5 bases each). V dropped 3 bases and J dropped 5 bases, with 13 bases sitting between them. Per germline, CDR1 MNHEY and CDR2 SMNVEV (reference sequence). The CDR3 runs to 14 residues. CDR3 in amino acids: CASSFWGRPETQYF. The CDR3 DNA reads TGTGCCAGCAGTTTTTGGGGACGACCTGAGACCCAGTACTTC.

CDR3 sequence: CSASAGTGTDTQYF. CDR3 in DNA: TGCAGTGCTAGCGCAGGGACTGGCACAGATACGCAGTATTTT. The genes are TRBV20-1 and TRBJ2-3; tentative D call: TRBD2 (6 bases). V was clipped by 3 bases and J by 1 base, with 11 bases between them. Germline V gene data show CDR1 as DFQATT and CDR2 as SNEGSKA (reference sequence). The CDR3 spans 14 residues.

A single count supports this clonotype. The chain has TRBV11-2 and TRBJ2-3; D assignment may be TRBD1 or TRBD2 (6 bases each). This CDR3 has 18 residues. Germline values: CDR1 SGHAT, CDR2 FQNNGV. V was shortened by 5 bases and J by 1 base, with 22 bases between the two germline ends. The CDR3 spells CASSRAGGDIIGTDTQYF. In DNA, the CDR3 is TGTGCCAGCAGCCGTGCTGGCGGGGACATTATCGGCACAGATACGCAGTATTTT.

The gene calls are TRBV27 and TRBJ2-2, with D possibly called TRBD1 or TRBD2 (5 bases each). The V end was cut by 2 bases, the J end by 7 bases, with 23 bases between. CDR1 is MNHEY, CDR2 SMNVEV, per germline (reference sequence). CDR3 length equals 18 residues. The CDR3 nucleotides read TGTGCCAGCAGTTTAAAAGTTCCGGGACCCCCGATGAGCGGGGAGCTGTTTTTT. Its protein is CASSLKVPGPPMSGELFF.

CDR3 DNA: TGTGCCAGCAGTTACGTATTGAGGGGCGATACGCAGTATTTT. It specifies CASSYVLRGDTQYF. The chain has TRBV6-2 or TRBV6-3 and TRBJ2-3, with D perhaps TRBD1 or TRBD2 (5 bases each). This CDR3 contains 14 residues. Deletions cut 2 bases from V and 6 bases from J, with 12 bases between. In germline, CDR1 is MNHEY, CDR2 SVGEGT.

J is TRBJ2-1 and V is TRBV12-3 or TRBV12-4; D possibly corresponds to TRBD2 (5 bases). Trimming took off 6 bases at V and 6 bases at J, with 18 bases between the two ends. CDR3 length: 15 residues. The CDR3 is CASSLQSGRSNEQFF. The DNA for the CDR3 is TGTGCCAGCAGCCTTCAGAGCGGAAGAAGCAATGAGCAGTTCTTC.